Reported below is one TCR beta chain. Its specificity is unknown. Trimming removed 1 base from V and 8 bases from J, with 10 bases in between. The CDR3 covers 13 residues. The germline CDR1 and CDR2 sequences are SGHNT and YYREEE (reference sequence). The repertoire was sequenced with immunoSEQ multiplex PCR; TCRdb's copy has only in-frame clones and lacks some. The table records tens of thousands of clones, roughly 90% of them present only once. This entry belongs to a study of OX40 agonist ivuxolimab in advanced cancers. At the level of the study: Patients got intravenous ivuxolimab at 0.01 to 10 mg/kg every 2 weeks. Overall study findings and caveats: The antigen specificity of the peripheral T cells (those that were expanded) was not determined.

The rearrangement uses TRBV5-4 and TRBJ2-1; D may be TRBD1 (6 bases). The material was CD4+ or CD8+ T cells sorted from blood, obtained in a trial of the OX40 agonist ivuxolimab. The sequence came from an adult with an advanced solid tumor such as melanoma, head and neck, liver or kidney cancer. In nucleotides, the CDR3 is TGTGCCAGCAGCTTGTATGGGGGCGATGAGCAGTTCTTC. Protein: CASSLYGGDEQFF.